Listed here are 15 T cell receptor beta chains from one sample, sequenced in a study of blood T cell repertoires in COVID-19. Sequencing used immunoSEQ multiplex PCR; TCRdb keeps in-frame clones, though not all of them. The data show about 190,000 clones, around 84% seen once. Sequencing used peripheral blood. These receptors all stem from a human donor in a cohort sampled during active COVID-19.

The genes are TRBV6-5 and TRBJ2-1, with D unclear. There are 15 residues in the CDR3. Per the germline V gene, CDR1 is MNHEY and CDR2 is SVGAGI. The V gene lost 5 bases and the J gene lost 3 bases, with 14 bases spanning the gap. The CDR3, as DNA: TGTGCCAGCAGTAAATCTAGAGTAAGCTACAATGAGCAGTTCTTC. This codes for CASSKSRVSYNEQFF.

The rearrangement links TRBV7-9 to TRBJ2-5; tentative D call: TRBD2 (7 bases). The germline V gene encodes CDR1 SEHNR and CDR2 FQNEAQ (reference sequence). The CDR3 has 14 residues. Trimming removed 3 bases from V and 4 bases from J, with 12 bases in between. DNA for the CDR3: TGTGCCAGCAGCTTGGGGGGGCCGAGAGAGACCCAGTACTTC. Its translation: CASSLGGPRETQYF.

The CDR3 DNA reads as TGCGCCAGCAGCGACGGCCGGGACATATATTACAATGAGCAGTTCTTC. Translated, it gives CASSDGRDIYYNEQFF. J is TRBJ2-1 and V is TRBV5-1; tentative D call: TRBD1 (6 bases). V shed 4 bases and J shed 4 bases, with 18 bases lying between them. CDR1 is SGHRS and CDR2 is YFSETQ in the germline V gene. The CDR3 totals 16 residues.

The V and J genes are TRBV13 and TRBJ2-2, with D tentatively TRBD1 (6 bases). This CDR3 has 16 amino acids. Per the germline V gene, CDR1 is PRHDT and CDR2 is FYEKMQ (reference sequence). V gave up 5 bases and J gave up 0 bases, with 13 bases separating them. The CDR3, as DNA: TGTGCCAGCAGCCGACGGTGGGGGCCGAACACCGGGGAGCTGTTTTTT. Translation: CASSRRWGPNTGELFF.

As DNA, the CDR3 is TGCGCCAGCAGCGAGACAGGGCCTGGCTACACCTTC. Translation gives CASSETGPGYTF. The V call is TRBV5-1, the J call TRBJ1-2; 7 bases match TRBD1. The V and J ends lost 4 bases and 7 bases, in that order; junction bases with no gene match: 4. The CDR3 runs 12 residues. In germline, CDR1 is SGHRS, CDR2 YFSETQ.

As regards this clone: Other DNA sequences within the sample encode an identical CDR3. V and J are TRBV28 and TRBJ2-7, with a tentative D call TRBD2 (5 bases). V was cut by 9 bases and J by 4 bases, with 10 bases left in between. The CDR3 contains 11 residues. Germline CDR1 MDHEN, CDR2 SYDVKM. CDR3 amino acids: CASTSSYEQYF. As DNA, the CDR3 is TGTGCCAGTACTAGTTCGTACGAGCAGTACTTC. The full variable domain, its missing parts supplied by reference TRBV28 and TRBJ2-7, is DVKVTQSSRYLVKRTGEKVFLECVQDMDHENMFWYRQDPGLGLRLIYFSYDVKMKEKGDIPEGYSVSREKKERFSLILESASTNQTSMYLCASTSSYEQYFGPGTRLTVT.

The V gene is TRBV6-5, the J gene TRBJ1-1; D gene uncertain. CDR3 size: 14 residues. V lost 0 bases and J 5 bases, leaving 10 bases between the germline ends. Germline assignment: CDR1 MNHEY and CDR2 SVGAGI. For the CDR3, the DNA is TGTGCCAGCAGTTACTCGGCACCCCCGACTGAAGCTTTCTTT. Translating gives CASSYSAPPTEAFF.

V is TRBV5-1 and J is TRBJ2-1, with 9 bases lining up with TRBD1. CDR1 is SGHRS, CDR2 YFSETQ, per germline. V was pared by 4 bases and J by 10 bases, with 9 bases of the junction left unmatched. The CDR3 spans 14 residues. The CDR3 coding sequence is TGCGCCAGCAGCCAGAGACAGGGGGTCCGGGAGCAGTTCTTC. It specifies CASSQRQGVREQFF.

The V call is TRBV30, the J call TRBJ1-2, with a weak D call TRBD1 (6 bases). Trimming took off 4 bases at V and 4 bases at J, with 13 bases between the two ends. This CDR3 is 13 amino acids long. The germline V gene encodes CDR1 GTSNPN and CDR2 SVGIG (reference sequence). The CDR3 coding sequence is TGTGCCTGGAATCGTGGGGGCTCCTATGGCTACACCTTC. Translation: CAWNRGGSYGYTF.

The rearrangement joins TRBV6-2 or TRBV6-3 to TRBJ1-3; possibly TRBD1 for D (6 bases). The CDR3 totals 11 residues. V lost 6 bases and J 16 bases, leaving 16 bases between the germline ends. Germline CDR1 reads MNHEY; CDR2 reads SVGEGT. DNA for the CDR3: TGTGCCAGCAGCCGGACCGGGACACAGTATTTT. As protein: CASSRTGTQYF.

This chain connects TRBV2 to TRBJ2-5, with 7 bases that match TRBD2. V dropped 6 bases and J dropped 5; count of bases not matched to a gene: 12. The CDR3 contains 15 residues. Germline V gene data show CDR1 as SNHLY and CDR2 as FYNNEI. CDR3 residues: CASRLQLLATETQYF. The DNA for the CDR3 is TGTGCCAGCAGACTACAACTACTAGCGACGGAGACCCAGTACTTC.

This sequence joins TRBV19 and TRBJ1-6; 7 nucleotides align to TRBD1. CDR1 and CDR2 (germline): LNHDA, SQIVND (reference sequence). This CDR3 is built from 15 residues. The V segment lost 4 bases and the J segment 7 bases; nucleotides outside the gene matches: 7. The CDR3 sequence: CASSTPGTANSPLHF. For the CDR3, the DNA is TGTGCCAGTAGTACACCCGGGACAGCAAATTCACCCCTCCACTTT.

This chain joins TRBV9 and TRBJ2-7; possibly TRBD1 for D (6 bases). V was trimmed by 0 bases and J by 3 bases, leaving 10 bases between them. This CDR3 has 14 residues. Germline V lookup: CDR1 SGDLS, CDR2 YYNGEE. The CDR3 protein is CASSVAGTSYEQYF. CDR3 bases: TGTGCCAGCAGCGTAGCCGGGACAAGCTACGAGCAGTACTTC.

The chain couples TRBV2 to TRBJ1-3; 8 nucleotides agree with TRBD1. In germline, CDR1 is SNHLY, CDR2 FYNNEI. V was pared by 4 bases and J by 6 bases, with 5 bases of the junction left unmatched. The CDR3 covers 14 residues. The CDR3 nucleotides are TGTGCCAGCAGTGTGGACAGGGCCCAAAACACCATATATTTT. Protein product: CASSVDRAQNTIYF.

V and J are TRBV5-1 and TRBJ2-5, with 7 bases fitting TRBD1. The junction had 11 bases not matched to a gene; V was cut back by 7 bases and J by 2 bases. Germline loops: CDR1 SGHRS, CDR2 YFSETQ. The CDR3 is 15 amino acids. CDR3 region: CASARGTARQETQYF. The CDR3 nucleotides read TGCGCCAGCGCCAGGGGGACAGCTAGACAAGAGACCCAGTACTTC.